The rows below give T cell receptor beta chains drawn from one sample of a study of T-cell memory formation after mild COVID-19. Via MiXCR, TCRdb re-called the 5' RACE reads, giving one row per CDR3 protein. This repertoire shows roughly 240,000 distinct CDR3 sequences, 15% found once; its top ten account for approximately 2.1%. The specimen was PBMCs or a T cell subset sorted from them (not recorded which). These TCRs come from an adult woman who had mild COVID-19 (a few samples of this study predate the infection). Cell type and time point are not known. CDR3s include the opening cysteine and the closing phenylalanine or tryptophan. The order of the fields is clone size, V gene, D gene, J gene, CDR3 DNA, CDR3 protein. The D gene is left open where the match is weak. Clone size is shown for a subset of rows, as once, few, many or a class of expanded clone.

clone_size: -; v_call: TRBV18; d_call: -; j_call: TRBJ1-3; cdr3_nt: TGTGCCAGCTCACCACTTCCCGGGAACACCATATATTTT; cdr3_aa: CASSPLPGNTIYF
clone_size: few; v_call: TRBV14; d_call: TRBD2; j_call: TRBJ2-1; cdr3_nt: TGTGCCAGCACTGAAGGAATAGCGGGAGTCAATGAGCAGTTCTTC; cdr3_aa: CASTEGIAGVNEQFF
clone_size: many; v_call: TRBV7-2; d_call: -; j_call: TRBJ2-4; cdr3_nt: TGTGCCAGCAGCTTCGGACACAAAGCCAAAAACATTCAGTACTTC; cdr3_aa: CASSFGHKAKNIQYF
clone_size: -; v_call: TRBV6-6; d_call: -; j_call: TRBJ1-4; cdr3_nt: TGTGCCAGCAGTTCCCCAACTAGGGGGGGGAATGAAAAACTGTTTTTT; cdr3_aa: CASSSPTRGGNEKLFF
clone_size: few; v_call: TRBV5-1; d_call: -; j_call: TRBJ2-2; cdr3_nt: TGCGCCACCCAGAGGATGGACAGATACACCGGGGAGCTGTTTTTT; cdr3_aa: CATQRMDRYTGELFF
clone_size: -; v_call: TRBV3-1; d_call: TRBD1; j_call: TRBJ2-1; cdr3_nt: TGTGCCAGCAGCCGACAGGGGGCGGGTAATGAGCAGTTCTTC; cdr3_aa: CASSRQGAGNEQFF
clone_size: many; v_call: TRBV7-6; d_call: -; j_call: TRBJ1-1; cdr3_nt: TGTGCCAGCAGCTTAAGTATAGGGGCGGTGTACACTGAAGCTTTCTTT; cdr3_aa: CASSLSIGAVYTEAFF
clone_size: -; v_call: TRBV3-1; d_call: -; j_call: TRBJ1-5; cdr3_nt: TGTGCCAGCAGCCAGGGGGATCTCAATCAGCCCCAGCATTTT; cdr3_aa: CASSQGDLNQPQHF
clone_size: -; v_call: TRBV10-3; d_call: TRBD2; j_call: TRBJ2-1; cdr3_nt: TGTGCCATCAGTGGACCCACTAGCGGGGGTCCAAGACTTGAGCAGTTCTTC; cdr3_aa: CAISGPTSGGPRLEQFF
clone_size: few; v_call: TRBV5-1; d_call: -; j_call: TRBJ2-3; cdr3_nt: TGCGCCAGCAGCCCGGAGAGGCTAGGTACGCAGTATTTT; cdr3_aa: CASSPERLGTQYF
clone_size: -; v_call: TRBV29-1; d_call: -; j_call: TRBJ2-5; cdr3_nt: TGCAGCGTTGCTGGGGTCTTAACTCAAGAGACCCAGTACTTC; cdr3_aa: CSVAGVLTQETQYF
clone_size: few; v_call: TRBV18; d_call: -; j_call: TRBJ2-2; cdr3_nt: TGTGCCAGCTCACAAAAGAACACCGGGGAGCTGTTTTTT; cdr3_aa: CASSQKNTGELFF
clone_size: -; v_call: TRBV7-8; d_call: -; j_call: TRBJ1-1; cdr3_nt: TGTGCCAGCAGCTCTCAGACAGTGAGCACTGAAGCTTTCTTT; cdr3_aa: CASSSQTVSTEAFF
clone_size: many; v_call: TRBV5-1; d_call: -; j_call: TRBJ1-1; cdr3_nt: TGCGCCAGCAGCTCAGGACAGCGTGTGAACACTGAAGCTTTCTTT; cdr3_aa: CASSSGQRVNTEAFF
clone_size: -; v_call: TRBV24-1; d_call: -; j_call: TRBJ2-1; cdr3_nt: TGTGCCACCAGTGATTTGCAACCGAGGAACGGGTCGACGCCATTGGATGAGCAGTTCTTC; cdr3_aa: CATSDLQPRNGSTPLDEQFF
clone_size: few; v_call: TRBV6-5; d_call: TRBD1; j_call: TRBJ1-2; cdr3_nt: TGTGCCAGCAGTTATTCCGGACAGGGGGCGGGCTACACCTTC; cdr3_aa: CASSYSGQGAGYTF
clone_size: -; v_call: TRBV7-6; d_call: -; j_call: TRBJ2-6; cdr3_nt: TGTGCCAGCAGCTTAGAGGTGCCGAAACCCACTGGGGCCAACGTCCTGACTTTC; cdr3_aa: CASSLEVPKPTGANVLTF
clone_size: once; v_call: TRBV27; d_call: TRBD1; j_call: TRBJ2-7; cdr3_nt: TGTGCCAGCAGTTTATCCGGGACAGGGACTTCCTACGAGCAGTACTTC; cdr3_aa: CASSLSGTGTSYEQYF
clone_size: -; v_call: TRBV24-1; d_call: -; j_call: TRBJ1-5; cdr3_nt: TGTGCCACCGGGGATAGCAATCAGCCCCAGCATTTT; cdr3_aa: CATGDSNQPQHF
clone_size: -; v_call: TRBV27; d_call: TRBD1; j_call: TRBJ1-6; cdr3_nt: TGTGCCAGTGACATACAGGGGTATAATTCACCCCTCCACTTT; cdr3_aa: CASDIQGYNSPLHF
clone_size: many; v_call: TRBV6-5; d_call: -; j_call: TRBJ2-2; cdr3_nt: TGTGCCAGCAGTTACTCAGGGGGTGGCACCGGGGAGCTGTTTTTT; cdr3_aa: CASSYSGGGTGELFF
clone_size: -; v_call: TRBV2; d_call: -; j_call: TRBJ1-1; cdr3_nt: TGTGCCAGCTCCAACGAGGGGATGAACACTGAAGCTTTCTTT; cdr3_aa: CASSNEGMNTEAFF
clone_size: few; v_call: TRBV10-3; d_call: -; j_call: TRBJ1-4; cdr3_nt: TGTGCCATCAGGGAGGACGGTGGAACTAATGAAAAACTGTTTTTT; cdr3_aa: CAIREDGGTNEKLFF
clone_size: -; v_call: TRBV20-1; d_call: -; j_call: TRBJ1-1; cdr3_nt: TGCAGTGCTAGAGAACGAGCCAAACTTCTCCCTGAAGCTTTCTTT; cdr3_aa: CSARERAKLLPEAFF
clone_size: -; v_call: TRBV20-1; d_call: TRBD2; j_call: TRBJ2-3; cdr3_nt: TGCAGTGCTAGCTTCCGGGGGGAAAGCACAGATACGCAGTATTTT; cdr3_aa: CSASFRGESTDTQYF
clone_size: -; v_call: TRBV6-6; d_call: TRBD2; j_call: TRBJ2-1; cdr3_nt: TGTGCCAGCAGGCCGGGACTAGGAAATGAGCAGTTCTTC; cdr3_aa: CASRPGLGNEQFF
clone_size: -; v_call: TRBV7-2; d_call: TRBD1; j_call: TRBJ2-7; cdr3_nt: TGTGCCAGCAGGACAGGGGGCTACGAGCAGTACTTC; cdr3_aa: CASRTGGYEQYF